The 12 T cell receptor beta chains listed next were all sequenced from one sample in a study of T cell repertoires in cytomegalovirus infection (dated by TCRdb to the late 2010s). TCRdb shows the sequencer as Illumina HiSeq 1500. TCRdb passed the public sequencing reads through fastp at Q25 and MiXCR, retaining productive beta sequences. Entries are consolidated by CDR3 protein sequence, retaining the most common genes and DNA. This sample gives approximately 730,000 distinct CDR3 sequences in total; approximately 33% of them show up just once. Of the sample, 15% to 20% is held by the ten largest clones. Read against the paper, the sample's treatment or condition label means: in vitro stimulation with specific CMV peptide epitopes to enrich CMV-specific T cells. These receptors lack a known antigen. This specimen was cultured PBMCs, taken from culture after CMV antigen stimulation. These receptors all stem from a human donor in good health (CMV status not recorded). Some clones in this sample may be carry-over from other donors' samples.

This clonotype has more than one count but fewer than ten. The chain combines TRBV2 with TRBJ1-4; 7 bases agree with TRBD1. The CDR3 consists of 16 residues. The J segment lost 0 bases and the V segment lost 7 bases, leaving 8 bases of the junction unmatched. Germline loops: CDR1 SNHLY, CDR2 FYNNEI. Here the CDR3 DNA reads TGTGCCAGCAACGGTCGCGGGACAGCAACTAATGAAAAACTGTTTTTT. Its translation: CASNGRGTATNEKLFF.

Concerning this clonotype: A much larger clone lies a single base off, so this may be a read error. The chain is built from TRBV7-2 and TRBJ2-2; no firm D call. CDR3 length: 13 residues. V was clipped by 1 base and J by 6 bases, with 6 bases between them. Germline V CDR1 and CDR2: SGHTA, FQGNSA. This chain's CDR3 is CASSLVEPGELFF. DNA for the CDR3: TGTGCCAGCAGCTTAGTTGAACCCGGGGAGCTGTTTTTT.

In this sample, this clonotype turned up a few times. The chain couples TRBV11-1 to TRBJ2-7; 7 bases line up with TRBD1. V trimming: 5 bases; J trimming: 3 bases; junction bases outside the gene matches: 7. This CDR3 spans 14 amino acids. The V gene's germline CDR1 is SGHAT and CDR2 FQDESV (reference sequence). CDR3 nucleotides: TGTGCCAGCAGCCCGACAGGGCATAGCTACGAGCAGTACTTC. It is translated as CASSPTGHSYEQYF.

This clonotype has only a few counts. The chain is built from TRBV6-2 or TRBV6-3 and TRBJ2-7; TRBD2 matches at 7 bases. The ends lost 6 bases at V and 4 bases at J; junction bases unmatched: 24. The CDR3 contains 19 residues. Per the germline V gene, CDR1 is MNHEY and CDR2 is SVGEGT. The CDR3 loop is CASSPAGRRIERDGYEQYF. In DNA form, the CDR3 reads TGTGCCAGCAGCCCCGCAGGGAGGAGGATCGAGCGGGACGGTTACGAGCAGTACTTC.

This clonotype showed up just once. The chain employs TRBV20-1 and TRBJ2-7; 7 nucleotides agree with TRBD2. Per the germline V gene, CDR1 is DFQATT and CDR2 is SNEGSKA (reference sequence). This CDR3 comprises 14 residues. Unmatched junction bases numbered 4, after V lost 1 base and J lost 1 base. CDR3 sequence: CSARGGGRSYEQYF. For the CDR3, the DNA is TGCAGTGCTAGAGGCGGGGGACGTTCCTACGAGCAGTACTTC.

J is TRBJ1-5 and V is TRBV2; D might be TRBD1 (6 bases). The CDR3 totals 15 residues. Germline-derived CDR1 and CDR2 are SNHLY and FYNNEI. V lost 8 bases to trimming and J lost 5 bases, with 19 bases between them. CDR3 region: CASSFRAGDDQPQHF. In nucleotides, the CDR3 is TGTGCCAGCTCGTTCAGAGCAGGGGACGATCAGCCCCAGCATTTT.

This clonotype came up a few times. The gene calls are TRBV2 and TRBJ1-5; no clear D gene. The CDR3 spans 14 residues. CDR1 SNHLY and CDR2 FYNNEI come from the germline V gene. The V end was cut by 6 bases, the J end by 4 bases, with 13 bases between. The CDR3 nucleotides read TGTGCCAGCAGGTCCGCGCAGCCTAATCAGCCCCAGCATTTT. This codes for CASRSAQPNQPQHF.

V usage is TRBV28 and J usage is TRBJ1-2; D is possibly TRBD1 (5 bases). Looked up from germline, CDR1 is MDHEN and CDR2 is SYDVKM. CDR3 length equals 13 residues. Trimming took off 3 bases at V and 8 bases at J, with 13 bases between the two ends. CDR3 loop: CASSFGTGLGYTF. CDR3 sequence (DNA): TGTGCCAGCAGTTTTGGTACAGGCTTGGGCTACACCTTC.

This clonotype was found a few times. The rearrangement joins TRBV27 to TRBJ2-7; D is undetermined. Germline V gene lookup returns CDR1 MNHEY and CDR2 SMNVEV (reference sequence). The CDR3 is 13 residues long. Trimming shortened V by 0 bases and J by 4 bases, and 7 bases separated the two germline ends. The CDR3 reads CASSLSQRYEQYF. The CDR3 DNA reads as TGTGCCAGCAGTTTATCGCAACGTTACGAGCAGTACTTC.

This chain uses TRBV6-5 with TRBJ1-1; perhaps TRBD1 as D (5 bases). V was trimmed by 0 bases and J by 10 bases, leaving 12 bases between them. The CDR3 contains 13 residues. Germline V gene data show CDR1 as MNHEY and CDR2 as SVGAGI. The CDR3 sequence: CASSYSLPGGAFF. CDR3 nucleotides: TGTGCCAGCAGTTACTCCCTCCCGGGGGGAGCTTTCTTT.

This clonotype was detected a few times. CDR3 region: CASSQAPPGNEQFF. CDR3 bases: TGTGCCAGCAGCCAAGCCCCCCCCGGGAATGAGCAGTTCTTC. The rearrangement joins TRBV3-1 to TRBJ2-1, with D uncertain. CDR3 length: 14 amino acids. Germline V gene lookup returns CDR1 LGHDT and CDR2 YNNKEL (reference sequence). V lost 1 base to trimming and J lost 7 bases, with 11 bases between them.

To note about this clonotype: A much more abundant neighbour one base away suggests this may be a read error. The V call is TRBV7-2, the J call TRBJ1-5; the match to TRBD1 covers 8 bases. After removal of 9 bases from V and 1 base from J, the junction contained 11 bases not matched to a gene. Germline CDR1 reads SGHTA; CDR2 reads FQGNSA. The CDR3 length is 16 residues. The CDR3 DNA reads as TGTGCCAGAAGCCCATGGACAGGGCCAAGCAATCAGCCCCAGCATTTT. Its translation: CARSPWTGPSNQPQHF.